This TCR beta chain was sequenced for a study of cytomegalovirus exposure and HLA in healthy donors. CDR1 is SEHNR and CDR2 is FQNEAQ in the germline V gene (reference sequence). V was pared by 3 bases and J by 0 bases, with 6 bases between. CDR3 length: 14 residues. The PCR was carried out with 60 Vbeta primers and 13 Jbeta primers. TCRdb's table, derived via immunoSEQ multiplex PCR, lists solely in-frame clones and lacks some. The sample has 75,000 to 90,000 clones; 72% are singletons. Concerning this clone: Its antigen remains unidentified.

General observations from the study: Most sequenced TCRs were rare (though some public TCRs occurred in many donors).

The TCR sequence derives from a woman between 40 and 55 years old in good health and CMV-seropositive. The chain employs TRBV7-9 and TRBJ1-3; D ambiguous. The material sequenced was PBMCs. CDR3: CASSFGLSGNTIYF. DNA for the CDR3: TGTGCCAGCAGCTTTGGGCTCTCTGGAAACACCATATATTTT.